This TCR beta chain comes out of a study of naive and memory T cell subsets. The CDR3 consists of 14 residues. Germline V CDR1 and CDR2: MNHEY, SVGAGI. V lost 3 bases and J lost 6, with 11 bases in between. Ligated cDNA underwent four rounds of PCR with nested alpha and beta constant region primers and SP2. TCRdb ran MiXCR on the UMI-ligation and nested PCR reads and lists one entry per CDR3 protein. The sample lists approximately 37,000 distinct CDR3 sequences, about 11% occurring once. This clonotype has a count of ten or more. Sample treatment: skin biopsy from PPD injection site in Mantoux-positive individual. The library had UMIs added by 3' ligation of an oligonucleotide to TCR cDNA.

This TCR came from an adult in good health. This chain connects TRBV6-5 to TRBJ2-2; perhaps D is TRBD1 or TRBD2 (5 bases each). Sequenced material: skin, taken from a tuberculin skin test site. The CDR3 DNA reads as TGTGCCAGCAGTTATCAGGGACCCGCCGGGGAGCTGTTTTTT. Protein sequence: CASSYQGPAGELFF.